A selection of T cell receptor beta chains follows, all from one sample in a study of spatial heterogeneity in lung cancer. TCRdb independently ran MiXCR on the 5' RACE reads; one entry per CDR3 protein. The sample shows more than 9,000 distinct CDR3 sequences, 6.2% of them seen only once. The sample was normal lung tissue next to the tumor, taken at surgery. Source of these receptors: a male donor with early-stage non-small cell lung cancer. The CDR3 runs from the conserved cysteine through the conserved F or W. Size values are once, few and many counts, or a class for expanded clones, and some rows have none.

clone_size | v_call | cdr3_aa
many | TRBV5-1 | CASSGGDYGYTF
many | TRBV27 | CASSPRVRREPQHF
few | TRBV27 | CASSFTGQNYEQYF
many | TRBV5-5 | CASSLIGTASQETQYF
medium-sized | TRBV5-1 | CASSSTGEDTEAFF
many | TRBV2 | CASSEGPASGSGDEQFF
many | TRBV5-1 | CASSLRQGDNQPQHF
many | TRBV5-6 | CASSAYRPNNYGYTF
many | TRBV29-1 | CSVDRGWVNTEAFF
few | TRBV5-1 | CASSLGGNPGELFF
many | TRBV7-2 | CASSSDTGGSYEQYF
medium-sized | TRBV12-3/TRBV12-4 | CASSLVDNTEAFF
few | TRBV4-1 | CASSHPGKGPYEQYF
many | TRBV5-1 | CASTRAPSYEQYF
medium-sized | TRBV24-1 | CATTEGTNQPQHF
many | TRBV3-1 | CASSQDFITAKMNTEAFF
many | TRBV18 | CASSPPGLAGYEQYF
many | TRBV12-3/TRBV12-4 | CASSLTGGTYNEQFF
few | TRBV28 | CASSSERTANYGYTF
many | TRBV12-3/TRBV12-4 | CASSLSGRNSYEQYF
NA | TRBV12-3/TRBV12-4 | CASSRLEGTEAFF
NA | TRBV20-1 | CSAHGSSSEQYF
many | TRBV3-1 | CASSELDYYGYTF
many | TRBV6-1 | CASSPNHGTSGEQYF
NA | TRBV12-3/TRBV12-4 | CASSLNRAENYGYTF
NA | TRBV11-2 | CASYAVSYNEQFF
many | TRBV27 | CASSFSGTNSYNEQFF
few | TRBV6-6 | CASCGATNEKLFF